This T cell receptor (beta chain) was identified in a study of vaccination and CD4 T cells after COVID-19. Concerning this clonotype itself: Its antigen is unidentified.

Sequencing of cultured CD4+ T cell DNA used the Oncomine TCR Beta short-read assay. CD4+ T cells were cultured, and genomic DNA was extracted from them. Each CDR3 protein is one row after TCRdb ran MiXCR on the PCR reads. The sample yields 10,000 or so distinct CDR3 sequences, less than 45% seen once. V gave up 5 bases and J gave up 4 bases; unmatched junction bases: 9. The CDR3 consists of 14 residues. The germline V gene has CDR1 DFQATT and CDR2 SNEGSKA (reference sequence). The treatment denotes: roughly 11-day PBMC culture with coronavirus spike peptide pools or control peptides (ViraFEST assay). These CD4+ T cells came from an unexposed donor, sampled before the COVID-19 pandemic (2011-2018). Under the ViraFEST approach, antigen-specific T cells were expanded with peptide pools and TCRs subsequently sequenced.

The source is a human donor in good health. Sequencing was carried out using CD4+ T cells from blood, cultured in vitro. The chain couples TRBV20-1 to TRBJ1-2; TRBD1 matches 8 bases. CDR3 nucleotide sequence: TGCAGTGCTCAAGACAGGGGCGTAGGCTATGGCTACACCTTC. Translation gives CSAQDRGVGYGYTF.